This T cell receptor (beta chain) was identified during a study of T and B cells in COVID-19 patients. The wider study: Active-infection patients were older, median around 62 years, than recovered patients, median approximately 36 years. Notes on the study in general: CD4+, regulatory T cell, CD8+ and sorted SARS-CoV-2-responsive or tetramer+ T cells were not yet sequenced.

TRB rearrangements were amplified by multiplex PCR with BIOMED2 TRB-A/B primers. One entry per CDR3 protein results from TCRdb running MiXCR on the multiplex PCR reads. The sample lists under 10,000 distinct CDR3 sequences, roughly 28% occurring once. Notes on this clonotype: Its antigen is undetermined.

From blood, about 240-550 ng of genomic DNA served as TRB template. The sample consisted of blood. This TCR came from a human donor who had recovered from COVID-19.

The CDR3 bases are TGTGCCAGCAGTTTAATGGACAGGGGGTCTGGGGCCAACGTCCTGACTTTC. It is translated as CASSLMDRGSGANVLTF. This rearrangement joins TRBV28 to TRBJ2-6; 10 nucleotides line up with TRBD1. The trim removed 2 bases at V and 1 base at J, leaving 2 bases unmatched. The CDR3 totals 17 residues. CDR1 and CDR2 from the germline V gene are MDHEN and SYDVKM.